This T cell receptor (beta chain) was recorded in a study of T cell changes during pregnancy in multiple sclerosis. TCRdb keeps only in-frame clones here, not all; method: immunoSEQ multiplex PCR. The sample includes 18,000 or so clones, more than 75% of them seen just once. Germline loops: CDR1 SQVTM, CDR2 ANQGSEA. The CDR3 sequence is 18 residues long. The V end lost 0 bases, the J end lost 7 bases, and 28 bases lay between the germline ends. The J gene is TRBJ2-7, the V gene TRBV29-1; TRBD1 might be the D (6 bases). The source is a female donor in good health, enrolled as a control in a pregnancy study. Material: CD4+ T cells from peripheral blood mononuclear cells, obtained in the first trimester of pregnancy. The CDR3 loop reads CSVEDFGRGAGAVREQYF. The DNA of the CDR3 is TGCAGCGTTGAAGATTTCGGCAGGGGAGCAGGTGCGGTACGAGAGCAGTACTTC.